Listed here are 2 T cell receptor beta chains from one sample, sequenced in a study of blood T cell repertoires in COVID-19. TCRdb's table, derived via immunoSEQ multiplex PCR, lists solely in-frame clones and lacks some. The sample includes under 70,000 clones, 90% to 95% of them seen just once. The material sequenced was peripheral blood. These receptors were obtained from a woman aged 60 to 75 with active or convalescent COVID-19.

The rearrangement links TRBV28 to TRBJ1-2; 9 bases map to TRBD1. The germline gives CDR1 MDHEN, CDR2 SYDVKM. The CDR3 is 15 amino acids. J was trimmed by 8 bases and V by 6 bases; bases with no gene match: 13. The DNA for the CDR3 is TGTGCCAGCAGCTCTCTGGGACAGGGATTGGGAGGCTACACCTTC. Residues: CASSSLGQGLGGYTF.

This chain connects TRBV6-5 to TRBJ2-2; weak D call: TRBD2 (6 bases). The germline gives CDR1 MNHEY, CDR2 SVGAGI. The CDR3 is made up of 13 amino acids. V shed 8 bases and J shed 2 bases, with 9 bases lying between them. The CDR3 loop is CASAAGNTGELFF. The CDR3 DNA sequence: TGTGCCAGCGCAGCGGGCAACACCGGGGAGCTGTTTTTT.